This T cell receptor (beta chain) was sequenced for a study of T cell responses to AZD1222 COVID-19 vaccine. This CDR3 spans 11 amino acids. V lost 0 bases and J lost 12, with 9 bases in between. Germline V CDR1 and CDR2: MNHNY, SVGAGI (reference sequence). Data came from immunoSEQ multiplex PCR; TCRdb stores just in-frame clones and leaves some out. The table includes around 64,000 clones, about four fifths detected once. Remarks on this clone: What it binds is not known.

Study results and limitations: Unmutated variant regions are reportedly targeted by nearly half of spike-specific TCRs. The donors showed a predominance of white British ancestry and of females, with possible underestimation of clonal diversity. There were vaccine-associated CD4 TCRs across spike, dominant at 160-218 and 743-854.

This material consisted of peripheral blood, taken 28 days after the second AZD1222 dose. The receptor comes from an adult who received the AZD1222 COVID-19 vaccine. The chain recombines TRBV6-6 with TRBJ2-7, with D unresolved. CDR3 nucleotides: TGTGCCAGCAGTTACTCGATAAGATTGTACTTC. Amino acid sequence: CASSYSIRLYF.